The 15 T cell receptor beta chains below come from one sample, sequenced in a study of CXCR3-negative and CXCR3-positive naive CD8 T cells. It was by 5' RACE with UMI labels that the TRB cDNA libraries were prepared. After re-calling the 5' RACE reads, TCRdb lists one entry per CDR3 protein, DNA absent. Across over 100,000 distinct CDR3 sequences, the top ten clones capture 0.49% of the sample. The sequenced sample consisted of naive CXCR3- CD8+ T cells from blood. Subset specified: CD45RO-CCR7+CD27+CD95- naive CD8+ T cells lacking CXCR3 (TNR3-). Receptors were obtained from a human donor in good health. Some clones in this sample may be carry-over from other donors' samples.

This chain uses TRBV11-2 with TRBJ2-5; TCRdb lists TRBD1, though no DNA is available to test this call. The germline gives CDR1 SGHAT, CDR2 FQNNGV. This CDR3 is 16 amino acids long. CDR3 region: CASHRGLSESKETQYF.

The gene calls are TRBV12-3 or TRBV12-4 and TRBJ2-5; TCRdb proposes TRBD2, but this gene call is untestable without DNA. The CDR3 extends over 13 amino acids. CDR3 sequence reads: CASSEGPSETQYF.

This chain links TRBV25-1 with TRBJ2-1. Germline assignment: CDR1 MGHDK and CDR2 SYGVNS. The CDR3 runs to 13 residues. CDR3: CASSALTGAEQFF.

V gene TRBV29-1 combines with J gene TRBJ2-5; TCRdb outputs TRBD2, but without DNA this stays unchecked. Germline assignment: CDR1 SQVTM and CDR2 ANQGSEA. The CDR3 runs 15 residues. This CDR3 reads CSVEVGLASGETQYF.

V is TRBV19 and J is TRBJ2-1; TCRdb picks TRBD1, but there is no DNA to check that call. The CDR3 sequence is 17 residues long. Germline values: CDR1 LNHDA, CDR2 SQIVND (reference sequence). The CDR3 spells CASSIDRVSQSYNEQFF.

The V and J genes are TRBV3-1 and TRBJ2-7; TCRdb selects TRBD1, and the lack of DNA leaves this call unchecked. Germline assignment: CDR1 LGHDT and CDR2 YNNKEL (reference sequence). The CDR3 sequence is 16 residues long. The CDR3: CASSQGDRGPTYEQYF.

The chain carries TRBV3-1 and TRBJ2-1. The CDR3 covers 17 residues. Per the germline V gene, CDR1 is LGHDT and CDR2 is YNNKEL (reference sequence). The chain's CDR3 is CASSQAVYLSSYNEQFF.

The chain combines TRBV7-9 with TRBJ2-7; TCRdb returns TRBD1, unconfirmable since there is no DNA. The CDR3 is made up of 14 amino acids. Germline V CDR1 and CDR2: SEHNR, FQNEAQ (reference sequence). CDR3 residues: CASSSPAGIDEQYF.

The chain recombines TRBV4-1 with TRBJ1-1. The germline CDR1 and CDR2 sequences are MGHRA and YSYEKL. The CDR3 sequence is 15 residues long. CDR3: CASSQDSGVGTEAFF.

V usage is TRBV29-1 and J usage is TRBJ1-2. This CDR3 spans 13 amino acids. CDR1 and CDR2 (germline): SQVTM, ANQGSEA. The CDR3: CSVEKVQGYGYTF.

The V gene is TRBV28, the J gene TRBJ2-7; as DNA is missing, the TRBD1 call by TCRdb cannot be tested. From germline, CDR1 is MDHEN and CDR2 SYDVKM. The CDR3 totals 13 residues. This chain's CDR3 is CASSFAGGYEQYF.

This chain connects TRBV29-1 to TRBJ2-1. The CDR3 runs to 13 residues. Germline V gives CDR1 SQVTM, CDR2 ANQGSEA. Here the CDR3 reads CSVEPVSYNEQFF.

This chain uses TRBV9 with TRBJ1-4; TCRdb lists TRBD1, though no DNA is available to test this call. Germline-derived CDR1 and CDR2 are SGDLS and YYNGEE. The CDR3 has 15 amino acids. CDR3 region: CASRGGQGATEKLFF. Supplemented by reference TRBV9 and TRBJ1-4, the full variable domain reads DSGVTQTPKHLITATGQRVTLRCSPRSGDLSVYWYQQSLDQGLQFLIQYYNGEERAKGNILERFSAQQFPDLHSELNLSSLELGDSALYFCASRGGQGATEKLFFGSGTQLSVL.

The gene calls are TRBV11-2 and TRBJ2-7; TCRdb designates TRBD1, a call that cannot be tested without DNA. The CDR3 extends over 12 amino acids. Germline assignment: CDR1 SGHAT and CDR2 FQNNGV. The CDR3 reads CASCGDTYEQYF.

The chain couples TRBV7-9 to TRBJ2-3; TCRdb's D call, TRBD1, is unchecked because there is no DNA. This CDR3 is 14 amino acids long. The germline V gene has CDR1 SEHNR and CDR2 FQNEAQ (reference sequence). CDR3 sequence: CASSPGQPADTQYF.